This record concerns one T cell receptor beta chain sequence. Its cognate antigen is unknown. This record comes from a study of cytomegalovirus exposure and HLA in healthy donors. Study-wide background: Of a few hundred genotyped donors, around 80% grouped in the Caucasian-associated ancestry cluster. Findings of the study overall: Among CMV-associated TCR beta chains, most appeared HLA-restricted in a later analysis. Common viral pathogens seemed, in a later analysis, to connect with several of the most significant clusters.

It was with 60 Vbeta and 13 Jbeta primers that the PCR ran. Sequencing was performed with immunoSEQ multiplex PCR; in TCRdb, only in-frame clones are kept and a portion is missing. The table lists approximately 190,000 clones, around 82% of them singletons. The CDR3 is 17 amino acids. The J segment lost 4 bases and the V segment lost 1 base, leaving 4 bases of the junction unmatched. Per the germline V gene, CDR1 is SGHTA and CDR2 is FQGNSA. Sequenced: PBMCs. The rearrangement links TRBV7-2 to TRBJ2-1; TRBD2 matches 13 bases. This clonotype was sampled from a man in his forties or fifties in good health and CMV-seropositive. The DNA for the CDR3 is TGTGCCAGCAGCTTAGTTGGGACTAGCGGGAAATACAATGAGCAGTTCTTC. Encoded protein: CASSLVGTSGKYNEQFF.